This passage covers 15 T cell receptor beta chains from one sample sequenced in a study of vaccination and CD4 T cells after COVID-19. Treatment of the sample: roughly 11-day PBMC culture with coronavirus spike peptide pools or control peptides (ViraFEST assay). Their specific antigens are unknown. Sequencing of cultured CD4+ T cell DNA used the Oncomine TCR Beta short-read assay. TCRdb analysed the PCR reads with MiXCR anew, one entry per CDR3 protein. The sample shows a few thousand distinct CDR3 sequences, approximately 45% of them seen only once. The sequencing input was CD4+ T cells from blood, cultured in vitro. The receptors were sampled from a human donor who had recovered from COVID-19.

A few counts support this clonotype. The rearrangement uses TRBV7-9 and TRBJ2-3; 8 bases are a match to TRBD2. This CDR3 contains 18 residues. Germline CDR1 SEHNR, CDR2 FQNEAQ (reference sequence). J was trimmed by 2 bases and V by 5 bases; bases with no gene match: 15. The CDR3 DNA reads TGTGCCAGCAGCCCTCTTCATCGTCCGGGGGGGGACACAGATACGCAGTATTTT. Residues: CASSPLHRPGGDTDTQYF.

This clonotype has only a few counts. The genes are TRBV19 and TRBJ1-5; TRBD1 agrees at 7 bases. The germline gives CDR1 LNHDA, CDR2 SQIVND (reference sequence). V trimming: 3 bases; J trimming: 4 bases; junction bases outside the gene matches: 3. CDR3 length: 14 residues. The CDR3 DNA reads TGTGCCAGTAGTATTCAGGGGGGGAATCAGCCCCAGCATTTT. This translates into CASSIQGGNQPQHF. Combining the CDR3 with reference TRBV19 and TRBJ1-5 gives the whole variable domain DGGITQSPKYLFRKEGQNVTLSCEQNLNHDAMYWYRQDPGQGLRLIYYSQIVNDFQKGDIAEGYSVSREKKESFPLTVTSAQKNPTAFYLCASSIQGGNQPQHFGDGTRLSIL.

The V and J genes are TRBV7-9 and TRBJ1-1; D call uncertain. Germline V gene sequence: CDR1 SEHNR, CDR2 FQNEAQ (reference sequence). The germline V and J ends were trimmed by 4 bases and 0 bases, with 9 bases remaining between them. The CDR3 totals 14 residues. The CDR3 nucleotides are TGTGCCAGCAGCTCTGACATTCTGAACACTGAAGCTTTCTTT. As protein: CASSSDILNTEAFF.

The chain couples TRBV6-1 to TRBJ2-7; D is undetermined. Germline CDR1 is MNHNS and CDR2 is SASEGT. The ends were cut back, 6 bases at V and 2 bases at J, with 14 bases in the middle. This CDR3 has 14 residues. The CDR3 loop is CASSGTLVTYEQYF. CDR3 in DNA: TGTGCCAGCAGCGGAACCCTAGTTACCTACGAGCAGTACTTC.

The chain combines TRBV30 with TRBJ2-1; D may be TRBD2 (6 bases). V was pared by 4 bases and J by 5 bases, with 15 bases between. The CDR3 totals 14 residues. Germline V CDR1 and CDR2: GTSNPN, SVGIG (reference sequence). The CDR3 DNA follows: TGTGCCTGGAACCCAAGCGGGTCCGACAATGAGCAGTTCTTC. Encoded protein: CAWNPSGSDNEQFF. Using reference TRBV30 and TRBJ2-1 for the parts outside the CDR3, the full variable domain is SQTIHQWPATLVQPVGSPLSLECTVEGTSNPNLYWYRQAAGRGLQLLFYSVGIGQISSEVPQNLSASRPQDRQFILSSKKLLLSDSGFYLCAWNPSGSDNEQFFGPGTRLTVL.

This clonotype is medium-sized in the sample. This chain uses TRBV6-1 with TRBJ1-6; possibly TRBD1 for D (6 bases). V lost 4 bases and J lost 9, with 16 bases in between. The CDR3 totals 15 residues. The germline gives CDR1 MNHNS, CDR2 SASEGT. The CDR3 reads CASSVRGGSASPLHF. For the CDR3, the DNA is TGTGCCAGCAGTGTCCGAGGGGGTTCCGCTTCACCCCTCCACTTT.

V usage is TRBV20-1 and J usage is TRBJ2-4; D is ambiguous. From germline, CDR1 is DFQATT and CDR2 SNEGSKA (reference sequence). V lost 0 bases, J lost 0 bases, and 6 bases lay in between. This CDR3 has 14 amino acids. CDR3 coding DNA: TGCAGTGCTAGAGATGGTGAAGCCAAAAACATTCAGTACTTC. Its translation: CSARDGEAKNIQYF.

This clonotype was detected a few times. The chain recombines TRBV4-3 with TRBJ2-3, with TRBD2 identical over 11 bases. This CDR3 is built from 21 residues. V lost 0 bases to trimming and J lost 2 bases; unmatched junction nucleotides: 16. The germline V gene has CDR1 LGHNA and CDR2 YSLEER. The CDR3 reads CASSQDSLAGALAFDTDTQYF. Written as DNA, the CDR3 is TGCGCCAGCAGCCAAGATTCACTAGCGGGAGCACTGGCCTTTGACACAGATACGCAGTATTTT.

The chain links TRBV4-1 to TRBJ2-2; D not resolved. Germline V gives CDR1 MGHRA, CDR2 YSYEKL. This CDR3 spans 15 amino acids. The ends were cut back, 4 bases at V and 1 base at J, with 10 bases in the middle. This CDR3 is CASSPQGMNTGELFF. The CDR3 nucleotides read TGCGCCAGCAGCCCCCAAGGGATGAACACCGGGGAGCTGTTTTTT.

V gene TRBV7-2 combines with J gene TRBJ2-1; TRBD2 is a possible D gene (6 bases). Germline assignment: CDR1 SGHTA and CDR2 FQGNSA. Trimming took 0 bases from V and 3 from J, leaving 9 bases between them. The CDR3 contains 15 residues. CDR3 in amino acids: CASSLAKTSYNEQFF. DNA for the CDR3: TGTGCCAGCAGCTTAGCAAAGACTAGCTACAATGAGCAGTTCTTC.

In this sample, this clonotype is medium-sized. The J gene is TRBJ1-6, the V gene TRBV18; TRBD1 is a possible D gene (5 bases). Germline V lookup: CDR1 KGHSH, CDR2 LQKENI. This CDR3 has 17 residues. Trimming removed 2 bases at V and 10 bases at J, with 21 bases between. CDR3 sequence reads: CASSPRSLGTSGSPLHF. CDR3 nucleotides: TGTGCCAGCTCACCAAGGAGTTTGGGGACGTCGGGCTCACCCCTCCACTTT. The full variable domain, rest sourced from reference TRBV18 and TRBJ1-6, is NAGVMQNPRHLVRRRGQEARLRCSPMKGHSHVYWYRQLPEEGLKFMVYLQKENIIDESGMPKERFSAEFPKEGPSILRIQQVVRGDSAAYFCASSPRSLGTSGSPLHFGNGTRLTVT.

The table lists this clonotype with a few counts. The rearrangement links TRBV2 to TRBJ1-2; maybe TRBD1 (6 bases). The CDR3 consists of 14 residues. Germline V CDR1 and CDR2: SNHLY, FYNNEI. Trimming shortened V by 7 bases and J by 2 bases, and 14 bases separated the two germline ends. CDR3 sequence (DNA): TGTGCCAGCAATTTACAGGGATCGAACTATGGCTACACCTTC. This translates into CASNLQGSNYGYTF.

V and J are TRBV6-1 and TRBJ1-5; maybe TRBD1 (6 bases). Trimming took off 7 bases at V and 6 bases at J, with 13 bases between the two ends. Germline CDR1 and CDR2: MNHNS and SASEGT. CDR3 length equals 13 residues. CDR3 nucleotides: TGTGCCAGCAACAGGGTCTTGCTTCAGCCCCAGCATTTT. Its translation is CASNRVLLQPQHF.

This clonotype occurred a few times. Mismatch with germline at one junction end may stem from a read error. This chain uses TRBV19 with TRBJ1-2; D unclear. In germline, CDR1 is LNHDA, CDR2 SQIVND (reference sequence). The CDR3 is 10 amino acids. CDR3 region: CASSNHGYTF. CDR3 DNA sequence: TGTGCCAGTAGTAACCATGGCTACACCTTC.

CDR3 DNA: TGTGCCAGCGGCAAAGGGGGTAATGCCTACGAGCAGTACTTC. Translated: CASGKGGNAYEQYF. This chain connects TRBV6-2 or TRBV6-3 to TRBJ2-7, with D possibly matching TRBD1 (6 bases). This CDR3 has 14 amino acids. The germline V gene encodes CDR1 MNHEY and CDR2 SVGEGT. Trimming took 8 bases from V and 2 from J, leaving 16 bases between them.